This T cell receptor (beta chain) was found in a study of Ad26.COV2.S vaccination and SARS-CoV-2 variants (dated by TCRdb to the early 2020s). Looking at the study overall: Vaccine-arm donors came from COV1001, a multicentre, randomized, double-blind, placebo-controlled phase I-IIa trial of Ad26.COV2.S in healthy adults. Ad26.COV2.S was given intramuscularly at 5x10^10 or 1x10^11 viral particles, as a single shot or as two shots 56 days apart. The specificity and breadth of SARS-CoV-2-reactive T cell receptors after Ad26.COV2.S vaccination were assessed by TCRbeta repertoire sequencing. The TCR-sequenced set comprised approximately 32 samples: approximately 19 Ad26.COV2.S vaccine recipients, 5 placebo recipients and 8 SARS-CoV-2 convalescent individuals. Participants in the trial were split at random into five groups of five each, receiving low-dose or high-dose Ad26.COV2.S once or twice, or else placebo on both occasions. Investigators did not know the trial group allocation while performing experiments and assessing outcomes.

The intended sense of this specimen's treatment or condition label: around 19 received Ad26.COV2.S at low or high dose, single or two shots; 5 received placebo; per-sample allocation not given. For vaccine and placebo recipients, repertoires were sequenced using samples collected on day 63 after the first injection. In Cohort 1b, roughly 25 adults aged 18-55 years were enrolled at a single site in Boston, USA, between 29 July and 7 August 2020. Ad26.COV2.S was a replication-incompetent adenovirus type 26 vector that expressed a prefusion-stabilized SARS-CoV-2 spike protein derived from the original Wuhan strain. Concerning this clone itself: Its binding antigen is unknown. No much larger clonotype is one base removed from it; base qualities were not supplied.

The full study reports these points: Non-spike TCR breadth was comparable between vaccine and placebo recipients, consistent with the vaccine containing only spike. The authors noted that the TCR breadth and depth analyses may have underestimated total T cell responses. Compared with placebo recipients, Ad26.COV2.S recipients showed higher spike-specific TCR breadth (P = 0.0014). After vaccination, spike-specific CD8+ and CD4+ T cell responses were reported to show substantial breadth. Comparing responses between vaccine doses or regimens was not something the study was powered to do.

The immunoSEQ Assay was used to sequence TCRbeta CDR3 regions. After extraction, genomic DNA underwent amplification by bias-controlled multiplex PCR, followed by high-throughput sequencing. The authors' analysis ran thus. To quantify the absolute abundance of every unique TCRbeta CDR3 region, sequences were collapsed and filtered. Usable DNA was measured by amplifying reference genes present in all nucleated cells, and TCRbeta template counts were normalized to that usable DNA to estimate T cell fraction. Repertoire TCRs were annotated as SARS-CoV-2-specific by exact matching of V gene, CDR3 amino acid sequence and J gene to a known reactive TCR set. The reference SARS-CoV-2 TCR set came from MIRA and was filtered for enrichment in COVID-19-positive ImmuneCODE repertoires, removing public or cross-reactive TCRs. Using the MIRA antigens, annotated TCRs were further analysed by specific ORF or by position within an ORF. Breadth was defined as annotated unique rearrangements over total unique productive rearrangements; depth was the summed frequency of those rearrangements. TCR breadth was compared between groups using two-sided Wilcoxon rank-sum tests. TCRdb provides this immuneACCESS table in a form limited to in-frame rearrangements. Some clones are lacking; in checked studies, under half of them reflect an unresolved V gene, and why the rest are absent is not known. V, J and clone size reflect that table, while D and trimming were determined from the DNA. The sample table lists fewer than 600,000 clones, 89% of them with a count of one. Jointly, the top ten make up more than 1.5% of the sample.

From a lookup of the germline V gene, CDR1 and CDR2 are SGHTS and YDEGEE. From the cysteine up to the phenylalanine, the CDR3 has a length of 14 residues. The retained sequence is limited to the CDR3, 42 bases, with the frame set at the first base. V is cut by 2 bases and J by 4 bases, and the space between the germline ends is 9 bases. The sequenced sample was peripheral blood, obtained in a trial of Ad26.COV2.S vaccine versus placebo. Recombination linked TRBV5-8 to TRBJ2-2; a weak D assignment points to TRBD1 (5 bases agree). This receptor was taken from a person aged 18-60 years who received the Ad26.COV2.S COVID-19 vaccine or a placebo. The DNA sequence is TGTGCCAGCAGCTTTACACAGGTCACCGGGGAGCTGTTTTTT. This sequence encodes CASSFTQVTGELFF. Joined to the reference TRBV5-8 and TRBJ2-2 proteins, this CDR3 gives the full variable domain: EAGVTQSPTHLIKTRGQQATLRCSPISGHTSVYWYQQALGLGLQFLLWYDEGEERNRGNFPPRFSGRQFPNYSSELNVNALELEDSALYLCASSFTQVTGELFFGEGSRLTVL.